This T cell receptor beta chain stems from a study of blood T cell repertoires in COVID-19. Original analysis: Reference gene primer amplification in the assay estimated nucleated cell counts. The repertoire was sequenced with immunoSEQ multiplex PCR; TCRdb's copy has only in-frame clones and lacks some. The V and J calls and clone size come from that table; D and trimming were worked out from the DNA. The sample contains 97,000 or so clones, 82% of which appear only once. V lost 8 bases, J lost 1 base, and 18 bases lay in between. The germline V gene has CDR1 MDHEN and CDR2 SYDVKM. The CDR3 consists of 15 residues.

The gene calls are TRBV28 and TRBJ2-7; D is unresolved. The sequenced sample consisted of peripheral blood. This receptor was taken from an older man with acute or convalescent COVID-19. This CDR3 is CASESKSDSSYEQYF. Here the CDR3 DNA reads TGTGCCAGCGAAAGTAAAAGCGACTCTTCCTACGAGCAGTACTTC. Supplemented by reference TRBV28 and TRBJ2-7, the full variable domain reads DVKVTQSSRYLVKRTGEKVFLECVQDMDHENMFWYRQDPGLGLRLIYFSYDVKMKEKGDIPEGYSVSREKKERFSLILESASTNQTSMYLCASESKSDSSYEQYFGPGTRLTVT.